What follows are 24 T cell receptor beta chains derived from one specimen sequenced in a study of liver allograft versus peripheral blood T cells (dated by TCRdb to about 2020). Regarding the study in general: In liver transplant recipients, the study looked at T cell receptor repertoires in the peripheral blood and set them against the repertoires found within the transplanted livers.

This sample was sequenced with an Illumina MiSeq. The public reads were run again by TCRdb, first through fastp at Q25 and then through MiXCR, and only productive beta chains were kept. One record per CDR3 amino acid sequence lists the most common genes and DNA. The sample table contains around 1,800 distinct CDR3 sequences; only one count was recorded for about 16% of them. The top ten hold 15% of the sample. These receptors originate from a human patient who had a liver transplant. After a transplant, some T cells may have been passed on by the graft donor.

This clonotype is labeled as medium-sized. The chain is built from TRBV18 and TRBJ1-1; D call uncertain. The CDR3 contains 13 residues. CDR1 and CDR2 (germline): KGHSH, LQKENI. Trimming left V 2 bases short and J 1 base short, with 5 bases between. The CDR3 DNA reads TGTGCCAGCTCACCAGCGCCGAACACTGAAGCTTTCTTT. Translating it yields CASSPAPNTEAFF.

The CDR3 loop reads CASSLTGGTEAFF. CDR3 bases: TGTGCCAGCAGCTTAACAGGGGGCACTGAAGCTTTCTTT. The gene calls are TRBV7-2 and TRBJ1-1; TRBD1 matches 8 bases. Germline CDR1 and CDR2: SGHTA and FQGNSA. Losses at the gene ends were 2 bases for V and 4 bases for J; bases not matched to a gene: 0. This CDR3 has 13 residues.

As concerns this clonotype: This could be a read error, since a much larger clone is one nucleotide away. The chain is built from TRBV18 and TRBJ1-1, with D unresolved. CDR3 length equals 17 residues. Germline V gene data show CDR1 as KGHSH and CDR2 as LQKENI. The CDR3 bases are TGTGCCAGCTCACCTTCTGGCAGTCTACCCAGAAAACCTGAAGCTGTCTTT. It is translated as CASSPSGSLPRKPEAVF.

This clonotype is termed medium-sized (0.01 to 0.1%). This chain uses TRBV6-2 or TRBV6-3 with TRBJ1-2; a possible D gene is TRBD1 (5 bases). Germline CDR1 and CDR2: MNHEY and SVGEGT. The length of the CDR3 is 14 residues. V lost 0 bases and J 9 bases, leaving 14 bases between the germline ends. As DNA, the CDR3 is TGTGCCAGCAGTTACTCGACAGCAACACGAAGCTACACCTTC. This gives the protein CASSYSTATRSYTF.

This clonotype has just a few counts. The V and J genes are TRBV11-2 and TRBJ2-7; 9 nucleotides match TRBD2. CDR3 length: 15 amino acids. From germline, CDR1 is SGHAT and CDR2 FQNNGV. The V segment lost 1 base and the J segment 2 bases; nucleotides outside the gene matches: 3. Here the CDR3 reads CASSLGGGGAYEQYF. Here the CDR3 DNA reads TGTGCCAGCAGCTTAGGGGGCGGGGGGGCCTACGAGCAGTACTTC.

This clonotype counts as medium-sized. The V gene is TRBV12-3 or TRBV12-4, the J gene TRBJ2-2; TRBD2 aligns across 7 bases. CDR3 length: 15 residues. V lost 7 bases and J lost 2; bases outside the gene matches: 7. The CDR3 region is CASTPRGSNTGELFF. CDR3 DNA sequence: TGTGCCAGCACCCCGCGGGGGAGTAACACCGGGGAGCTGTTTTTT.

This clonotype is medium-sized. The rearrangement links TRBV19 to TRBJ2-7; D unresolved. Germline lookup yields CDR1 LNHDA and CDR2 SQIVND (reference sequence). Trimming removed 6 bases at V and 0 bases at J, with 9 bases between. The CDR3 spans 13 residues. CDR3 protein: CASSPTVSYEQYF. CDR3 nucleotides: TGTGCCAGTAGCCCAACGGTCTCCTACGAGCAGTACTTC.

By share of the sample, this clonotype is medium-sized. The V call is TRBV19, the J call TRBJ1-1; D is undetermined. The V gene's germline CDR1 is LNHDA and CDR2 SQIVND (reference sequence). The CDR3 spans 13 residues. V shed 3 bases and J shed 5 bases, with 10 bases lying between them. CDR3 nucleotide sequence: TGTGCCAGTAGTATGGAGGGCTGGACTGAAGCTTTCTTT. This encodes CASSMEGWTEAFF. Full variable domain (missing parts from reference TRBV19 and TRBJ1-1): DGGITQSPKYLFRKEGQNVTLSCEQNLNHDAMYWYRQDPGQGLRLIYYSQIVNDFQKGDIAEGYSVSREKKESFPLTVTSAQKNPTAFYLCASSMEGWTEAFFGQGTRLTVV.

By sample share, this clonotype is large. The V and J genes are TRBV6-5 and TRBJ1-2, with 7 bases that match TRBD1. The germline CDR1 and CDR2 sequences are MNHEY and SVGAGI. V dropped 7 bases and J dropped 6; count of bases not matched to a gene: 8. The CDR3 runs to 13 residues. The CDR3: CASKPTGMDGYTF. The DNA of the CDR3 is TGTGCCAGCAAGCCGACAGGGATGGATGGCTACACCTTC.

In the case of this clonotype: Possible read error: a much larger clone is one base away. The chain links TRBV7-9 to TRBJ1-3, with unresolved D. The CDR3 spans 15 residues. The germline V gene has CDR1 SEHNR and CDR2 FQNEAQ (reference sequence). Written as DNA, the CDR3 is TGTACCAGCAGTTCCCTTGTAGCCGCTGGAAACACCATATATTTT. It encodes CTSSSLVAAGNTIYF.

This clonotype was recorded only once. The chain joins TRBV9 to TRBJ2-3, with 12 bases fitting TRBD2. Trimming cost V 3 bases and J 6 bases; bases outside gene matches: 8. The V gene's germline CDR1 is SGDLS and CDR2 YYNGEE. The CDR3 contains 16 residues. The CDR3 loop reads CASSAGLAGRPDTQYF. In DNA, the CDR3 is TGTGCCAGCAGCGCGGGACTAGCGGGCCGCCCGGATACGCAGTATTTT.

This chain uses TRBV10-3 with TRBJ1-2; TRBD1 matches 7 bases. From germline, CDR1 is ENHRY and CDR2 SYGVKD. The V segment lost 7 bases and the J segment 7 bases; nucleotides outside the gene matches: 18. CDR3 length equals 16 residues. CDR3: CAITSGIQGVLGGYTF. CDR3 bases: TGTGCCATCACTTCCGGCATTCAGGGGGTGTTGGGTGGCTACACCTTC.

By frequency in the sample, this clonotype is medium-sized. The chain has TRBV14 and TRBJ2-1; D is uncertain. Germline values: CDR1 SGHDN, CDR2 FVKESK. This CDR3 region has 15 residues. The ends were cut back, 4 bases at V and 2 bases at J, with 12 bases in the middle. The CDR3, as DNA: TGTGCCAGCAGCCTCGGCGGAACCACCTACAATGAGCAGTTCTTC. Amino acids: CASSLGGTTYNEQFF. Combining the CDR3 with reference TRBV14 and TRBJ2-1 gives the whole variable domain EAGVTQFPSHSVIEKGQTVTLRCDPISGHDNLYWYRRVMGKEIKFLLHFVKESKQDESGMPNNRFLAERTGGTYSTLKVQPAELEDSGVYFCASSLGGTTYNEQFFGPGTRLTVL.

This clonotype is medium-sized within its sample. V gene TRBV6-2 or TRBV6-3 combines with J gene TRBJ2-7; 10 bases fit TRBD2. CDR3 length equals 15 residues. V shed 0 bases and J 6 bases; nucleotides not matched to a gene: 5. Germline V lookup: CDR1 MNHEY, CDR2 SVGEGT. The CDR3 nucleotides are TGTGCCAGCAGTTACTCGCAGCGGGGGGGCCGCGAGCAGTACTTC. Translated: CASSYSQRGGREQYF.

In its sample, this clonotype ranks as medium-sized (0.01 to 0.1%). The CDR3, as DNA: TGTGCCAGCAGCTTCGACCAGGGAGGGGCGATTCAGCCCCAGCATTTT. Protein product: CASSFDQGGAIQPQHF. The rearrangement joins TRBV7-2 to TRBJ1-5; D perhaps matches TRBD1 (5 bases). This CDR3 has 16 residues. Trimming took off 3 bases at V and 6 bases at J, with 18 bases between the two ends. Germline-derived CDR1 and CDR2 are SGHTA and FQGNSA.

This clonotype qualifies as medium-sized (0.01 to 0.1%). This chain connects TRBV29-1 to TRBJ1-1; maybe TRBD1 (5 bases). The V end was cut by 6 bases, the J end by 3 bases, with 11 bases between. CDR3 length equals 12 residues. Germline V gene lookup returns CDR1 SQVTM and CDR2 ANQGSEA. CDR3 in amino acids: CSVEGRYTEAFF. For the CDR3, the DNA is TGCAGCGTGGAGGGACGTTACACTGAAGCTTTCTTT. The full variable domain, rest sourced from reference TRBV29-1 and TRBJ1-1, is SAVISQKPSRDICQRGTSLTIQCQVDSQVTMMFWYRQQPGQSLTLIATANQGSEATYESGFVIDKFPISRPNLTFSTLTVSNMSPEDSSIYLCSVEGRYTEAFFGQGTRLTVV.

By share, this clonotype ranks as medium-sized. The V call is TRBV11-3, the J call TRBJ1-1; perhaps TRBD1 as D (5 bases). Per the germline V gene, CDR1 is SGHNT and CDR2 is YENEEA. Trimming took off 4 bases at V and 0 bases at J, with 12 bases between the two ends. The CDR3 loop spans 15 amino acids. CDR3 sequence: CASSSGLGMNTEAFF. Written as DNA, the CDR3 is TGTGCCAGCAGCTCAGGGTTAGGGATGAACACTGAAGCTTTCTTT.

By proportion, this clonotype is medium-sized. The gene calls are TRBV6-2 or TRBV6-3 and TRBJ1-5; no definite D call. Germline assignment: CDR1 MNHEY and CDR2 SVGEGT. The CDR3 has 15 residues. Trimming took 2 bases from V and 3 from J, leaving 11 bases between them. CDR3 protein: CASSYTQEFNQPQHF. The CDR3 DNA follows: TGTGCCAGCAGTTACACGCAGGAATTCAATCAGCCCCAGCATTTT.

By frequency in the sample, this clonotype is medium-sized. In DNA, the CDR3 is TGTGCCAGCAGCCCTCGGCTAGCGGGGGGGCTGAGTAACACCGGGGAGCTGTTTTTT. This translates into CASSPRLAGGLSNTGELFF. The chain has TRBV12-3 or TRBV12-4 and TRBJ2-2, with 12 bases fitting TRBD2. After removal of 6 bases from V and 2 bases from J, the junction contained 13 bases not matched to a gene. The CDR3 is 19 amino acids.

Sample share makes this clonotype medium-sized. The V and J genes are TRBV20-1 and TRBJ2-1, with D hard to call. Trimming shortened V by 0 bases and J by 9 bases, and 21 bases separated the two germline ends. Germline V CDR1 and CDR2: DFQATT, SNEGSKA (reference sequence). CDR3 length: 16 amino acids. The CDR3 coding sequence is TGCAGTGCTAGAGATCTCGTTCCCCTTCTTTTGGGTGAGCAGTTCTTC. Protein: CSARDLVPLLLGEQFF.

This clonotype ranks as medium-sized (0.01 to 0.1%). The CDR3: CASSGGTGILLNYGYTF. The CDR3 bases are TGTGCCAGCAGCGGAGGGACAGGGATTTTACTTAACTATGGCTACACCTTC. The rearrangement links TRBV5-6 to TRBJ1-2; 9 bases are shared with TRBD1. CDR3 length: 17 amino acids. Trimming took 4 bases from V and 1 from J; bases not matched to a gene: 11. CDR1 is SGHDT, CDR2 YYEEEE, per germline.

This clonotype is labeled as medium-sized (0.01 to 0.1%). V and J are TRBV12-3 or TRBV12-4 and TRBJ1-1, with 8 bases matching TRBD1. This CDR3 is 14 amino acids long. The V segment lost 6 bases and the J segment 4 bases; nucleotides outside the gene matches: 7. CDR3 sequence: CASRSTTGGTEAFF. The CDR3 DNA sequence: TGTGCCAGCAGAAGCACTACAGGGGGCACTGAAGCTTTCTTT.

This clonotype is large. This chain uses TRBV18 with TRBJ2-1; 11 bases are shared with TRBD1. Germline V gene lookup returns CDR1 KGHSH and CDR2 LQKENI. There are 15 residues in the CDR3. J lost 5 bases, V lost 4 bases, and 4 bases had no gene match. Here the CDR3 reads CASSRGQGAHNEQFF. In nucleotides, the CDR3 is TGTGCCAGCTCACGAGGACAGGGGGCACACAATGAGCAGTTCTTC.

The V call is TRBV2, the J call TRBJ1-2; 9 nucleotides line up with TRBD1. The V gene's germline CDR1 is SNHLY and CDR2 FYNNEI. Trimming removed 6 bases from V and 4 bases from J; junction bases left unmatched: 6. The CDR3 extends over 14 amino acids. In DNA, the CDR3 is TGTGCCAGCAGGAGCGAGACAGGGGGCTATGGCTACACCTTC. The encoded protein is CASRSETGGYGYTF.